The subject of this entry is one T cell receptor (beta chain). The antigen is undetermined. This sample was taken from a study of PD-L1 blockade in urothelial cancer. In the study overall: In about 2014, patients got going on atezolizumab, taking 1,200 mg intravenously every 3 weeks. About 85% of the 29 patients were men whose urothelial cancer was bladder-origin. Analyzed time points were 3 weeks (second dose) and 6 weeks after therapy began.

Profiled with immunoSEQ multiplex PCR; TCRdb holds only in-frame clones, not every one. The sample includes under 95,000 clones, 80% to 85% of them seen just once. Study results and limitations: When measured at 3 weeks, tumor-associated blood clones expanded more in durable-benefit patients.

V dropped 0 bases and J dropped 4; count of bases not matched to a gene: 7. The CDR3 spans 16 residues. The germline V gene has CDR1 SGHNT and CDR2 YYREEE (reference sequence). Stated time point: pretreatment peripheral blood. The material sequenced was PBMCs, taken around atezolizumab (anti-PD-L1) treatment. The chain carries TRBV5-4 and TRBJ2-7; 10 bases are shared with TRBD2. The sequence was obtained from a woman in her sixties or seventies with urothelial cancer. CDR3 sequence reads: CASSLGGLAGVYEQYF. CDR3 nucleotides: TGTGCCAGCAGCTTGGGCGGCCTAGCGGGAGTATACGAGCAGTACTTC.